The 26 T cell receptor beta chains below all came from one sample that was sequenced in a study of cytomegalovirus exposure and HLA in healthy donors (dated by TCRdb to about 2017). Library generation was performed with the immunoSEQ multiplex PCR assay. For the multiplex PCR, a mixture combining 60 forward primers for TCR Vbeta segments and 13 reverse primers for TCR Jbeta segments was used. TCRdb carries this immuneACCESS record with in-frame sequences only. Its versions omit some clonotypes, under half of them owing to an unresolved V gene in the studies checked, with the rest unexplained. This sample gives about 140,000 clones in total; about four fifths of them show up just once. The ten largest make up 2.5% to 3.5% of the sample. Material for sequencing was PBMCs. Receptors originate from a male donor in good health and CMV-seronegative.

This chain uses TRBV11-2 with TRBJ2-7; D perhaps matches TRBD1 (5 bases). The CDR3 totals 14 residues. Germline assignment: CDR1 SGHAT and CDR2 FQNNGV. V dropped 3 bases and J dropped 3 bases, with 12 bases sitting between them. This chain's CDR3 is CASSFDSPDYEQYF. The CDR3 DNA follows: TGTGCCAGCAGCTTCGACAGTCCGGACTACGAGCAGTACTTC.

V is TRBV25-1 and J is TRBJ2-3; D remains ambiguous. The germline CDR1 and CDR2 sequences are MGHDK and SYGVNS. The CDR3 has 14 residues. The germline V and J ends were trimmed by 4 bases and 2 bases, with 10 bases remaining between them. The CDR3: CASSVSGTTDTQYF. DNA of the CDR3: TGTGCCAGCAGTGTATCCGGTACCACAGATACGCAGTATTTT.

This clone was detected only once. J is TRBJ2-1 and V is TRBV18; D unresolved. CDR3 size: 13 residues. V was cut by 8 bases and J by 7 bases, with 15 bases left in between. Germline V CDR1 and CDR2: KGHSH, LQKENI. CDR3 sequence (DNA): TGTGCCAGCCGATCGCTCCTAGTGAATGAGCAGTTCTTC. Protein: CASRSLLVNEQFF.

Only a few counts were recorded for this clone. J is TRBJ2-1 and V is TRBV11-2; 7 bases are a match to TRBD2. Trimming cost V 5 bases and J 9 bases; bases outside gene matches: 13. The CDR3 runs to 15 residues. From germline, CDR1 is SGHAT and CDR2 FQNNGV. DNA for the CDR3: TGTGCCAGCAGCCCCCTGGGAGGGTCTCTGGGTGAGCAGTTCTTC. Its translation is CASSPLGGSLGEQFF.

The V call is TRBV12-5, the J call TRBJ2-7; no clear D gene. Germline V gene data show CDR1 as LGHNT and CDR2 as FRNRAP. This CDR3 spans 11 amino acids. Trimming shortened V by 5 bases and J by 5 bases, and 7 bases separated the two germline ends. The CDR3, as DNA: TGTGCTAGTGGTCCGGTAGACGAGCAGTACTTC. This codes for CASGPVDEQYF.

A word on this clone: The junction shows a germline mismatch at one end, possibly a read error. The rearrangement uses TRBV13 and TRBJ1-2; 7 positions agree with TRBD1. The CDR3 is 14 residues long. From germline, CDR1 is PRHDT and CDR2 FYEKMQ (reference sequence). As DNA, the CDR3 is TGTGCCAGCAGCCTAGGGGGCGCAGGGGATGGCTACACCTTC. It is translated as CASSLGGAGDGYTF. Full variable domain (rest looked up from reference TRBV13 and TRBJ1-2): AAGVIQSPRHLIKEKRETATLKCYPIPRHDTVYWYQQGPGQDPQFLISFYEKMQSDKGSIPDRFSAQQFSDYHSELNMSSLELGDSALYFCASSLGGAGDGYTFGSGTRLTVV.

In its sample, this clone was seen a few times. V and J are TRBV6-5 and TRBJ2-5; the D gene is possibly TRBD1 (7 bases). The CDR3 consists of 15 residues. The germline gives CDR1 MNHEY, CDR2 SVGAGI. V lost 5 bases and J lost 2, with 15 bases in between. The CDR3 loop reads CASSQGGTGQETQYF. The CDR3 nucleotides are TGTGCCAGCAGTCAGGGGGGTACGGGTCAAGAGACCCAGTACTTC.

A remark on this clone: A read error may account for a junction end that differs from germline. The V gene is TRBV30, the J gene TRBJ1-4; D ambiguous. CDR1 is GTSNPN, CDR2 SVGIG, per germline (reference sequence). The CDR3 covers 11 residues. The CDR3 bases are TGTGCCTGGAGTGTATTTCCAGTTCTAGTTTTT. Translation: CAWSVFPVLVF.

V gene TRBV30 combines with J gene TRBJ2-7; no clear D gene. Trimming cost V 0 bases and J 1 base, with 13 bases left between them. Germline V gene lookup returns CDR1 GTSNPN and CDR2 SVGIG (reference sequence). The CDR3 sequence is 15 residues long. CDR3 DNA sequence: TGTGCCTGGAGTGTAAAGGAAACGGGTTCCTACGAGCAGTACTTC. Protein: CAWSVKETGSYEQYF. Looking up the rest from reference TRBV30 and TRBJ2-7 gives the full variable domain: SQTIHQWPATLVQPVGSPLSLECTVEGTSNPNLYWYRQAAGRGLQLLFYSVGIGQISSEVPQNLSASRPQDRQFILSSKKLLLSDSGFYLCAWSVKETGSYEQYFGPGTRLTVT.

V gene TRBV10-3 combines with J gene TRBJ1-2; the match to TRBD1 covers 7 bases. CDR3 length: 16 amino acids. The germline gives CDR1 ENHRY, CDR2 SYGVKD. Trimming removed 5 bases from V and 0 bases from J; junction bases left unmatched: 9. CDR3 in DNA: TGTGCCATCAGTAATGAGGGGGCCGAAACTAACTATGGCTACACCTTC. It specifies CAISNEGAETNYGYTF.

This clone has only one observation. The chain combines TRBV6-7 with TRBJ1-1, with TRBD1 matching over 7 bases. TRBV6-7 is reported as an ORF; its role is uncertain. This CDR3 has 14 residues. Trimming removed 4 bases from V and 4 bases from J; junction bases left unmatched: 6. The CDR3: CASSSDRAATEAFF. The CDR3, as DNA: TGTGCCAGCAGTTCAGACAGGGCGGCCACTGAAGCTTTCTTT.

The V call is TRBV30, the J call TRBJ1-1; 10 nucleotides match TRBD1. Trimming removed 0 bases from V and 11 bases from J; junction bases left unmatched: 6. Germline V gene lookup returns CDR1 GTSNPN and CDR2 SVGIG (reference sequence). The CDR3 covers 13 residues. The CDR3 sequence: CAWSVLGQGVAFF. The CDR3 nucleotides are TGTGCCTGGAGTGTACTCGGACAGGGGGTGGCTTTCTTT.

CDR3 in DNA: TGTGCCACCAGCCACGGTACGGGACAGGGCTACAATGAGCAGTTCTTC. Translating it yields CATSHGTGQGYNEQFF. The chain joins TRBV15 to TRBJ2-1, with TRBD1 identical over 9 bases. The germline V gene has CDR1 LNHNV and CDR2 YYDKDF (reference sequence). CDR3 length: 16 amino acids. The ends lost 5 bases at V and 3 bases at J; junction bases unmatched: 8.

This clone was picked up a small number of times. The chain links TRBV6-1 to TRBJ2-1; TRBD2 agrees at 13 bases. Germline V lookup: CDR1 MNHNS, CDR2 SASEGT. The V gene end was trimmed by 4 bases and the J gene end by 5 bases; junction bases not matched to a gene: 5. CDR3 length equals 16 residues. CDR3: CASSATSGGTHNEQFF. The CDR3 nucleotides read TGTGCCAGCAGTGCGACTAGCGGGGGGACTCACAATGAGCAGTTCTTC.

The chain carries TRBV18 and TRBJ2-1, with D hard to call. Trimming took 1 base from V and 3 from J, leaving 7 bases between them. Looked up from germline, CDR1 is KGHSH and CDR2 is LQKENI. This CDR3 contains 14 residues. The CDR3 nucleotides read TGTGCCAGCTCACCACATCCCGGCTACAATGAGCAGTTCTTC. It yields the protein CASSPHPGYNEQFF. The full variable domain, in which reference TRBV18 and TRBJ2-1 provide the parts outside the CDR3, is NAGVMQNPRHLVRRRGQEARLRCSPMKGHSHVYWYRQLPEEGLKFMVYLQKENIIDESGMPKERFSAEFPKEGPSILRIQQVVRGDSAAYFCASSPHPGYNEQFFGPGTRLTVL.

The chain links TRBV9 to TRBJ1-1; possibly TRBD1 for D (5 bases). Germline CDR1 is SGDLS and CDR2 is YYNGEE. The CDR3 totals 14 residues. Trimming removed 0 bases at V and 5 bases at J, with 11 bases between. The CDR3 sequence is CASSVDQGRTEAFF. As DNA, the CDR3 is TGTGCCAGCAGCGTAGATCAGGGTCGGACTGAAGCTTTCTTT. Full variable domain (remainder filled in from reference TRBV9 and TRBJ1-1): DSGVTQTPKHLITATGQRVTLRCSPRSGDLSVYWYQQSLDQGLQFLIQYYNGEERAKGNILERFSAQQFPDLHSELNLSSLELGDSALYFCASSVDQGRTEAFFGQGTRLTVV.

V is TRBV30 and J is TRBJ1-6; TRBD1 agrees at 9 bases. J gave up 9 bases and V 1 base, and 7 bases lay outside the gene matches. The CDR3 spans 15 residues. Germline CDR1 reads GTSNPN; CDR2 reads SVGIG (reference sequence). Here the CDR3 DNA reads TGTGCCTGGAGTGAGCTGGGACAGGGAGTTTCACCCCTCCACTTT. Translated, it gives CAWSELGQGVSPLHF.

The rearrangement joins TRBV10-3 to TRBJ2-3; 13 positions agree with TRBD2. Germline-derived CDR1 and CDR2 are ENHRY and SYGVKD. Germline trimming cut 6 bases from V and 7 bases from J; bases unmatched to any gene: 7. There are 15 residues in the CDR3. CDR3 coding DNA: TGTGCCATCAGCCTAACTAGCGGGGGGGTGAATACGCAGTATTTT. Encoded protein: CAISLTSGGVNTQYF.

In regard to this clone: This sample also contains other DNA sequences that code for the same CDR3. The genes are TRBV27 and TRBJ2-1; TRBD1 matches at 8 bases. V shed 4 bases and J 4 bases; nucleotides not matched to a gene: 3. The CDR3 totals 14 residues. CDR1 MNHEY and CDR2 SMNVEV come from the germline V gene (reference sequence). CDR3 coding DNA: TGTGCCAGCAGTTCGAGGACAGGGTACAATGAGCAGTTCTTC. It is translated as CASSSRTGYNEQFF.

This clone was picked up a small number of times. Here the CDR3 reads CASSVSRVDGYTF. As DNA, the CDR3 is TGTGCCAGCAGCGTATCGAGGGTAGATGGCTACACCTTC. V usage is TRBV9 and J usage is TRBJ1-2; D is unresolved. The germline CDR1 and CDR2 sequences are SGDLS and YYNGEE. The CDR3 is made up of 13 amino acids. V lost 1 base, J lost 6 bases, and 10 bases lay in between.

The rearrangement links TRBV11-3 to TRBJ2-2; 11 bases align to TRBD2. V lost 4 bases and J lost 0; bases outside the gene matches: 7. The CDR3 consists of 18 residues. Germline CDR1 is SGHNT and CDR2 is YENEEA. The CDR3 DNA sequence: TGTGCCAGCAGCTCCGGTAGCGGGGGGGGGACGAACACCGGGGAGCTGTTTTTT. This gives the protein CASSSGSGGGTNTGELFF.

The chain is built from TRBV5-4 and TRBJ1-1, with 8 bases lining up with TRBD1. The germline V gene encodes CDR1 SGHNT and CDR2 YYREEE (reference sequence). J lost 7 bases, V lost 4 bases, and 15 bases had no gene match. The CDR3 extends over 16 amino acids. The CDR3 nucleotides are TGTGCCAGCAGCACAAGACAACAGGGGGTGGGGGTTGAAGCTTTCTTT. It translates to CASSTRQQGVGVEAFF.

The rearrangement joins TRBV7-3 to TRBJ2-3; 13 bases match TRBD2. The CDR3 consists of 13 residues. Germline CDR1 is SGHTA and CDR2 is FQGTGA. J was trimmed by 7 bases and V by 8 bases; bases with no gene match: 3. The CDR3 sequence is CASGLAGVYTQYF. Written as DNA, the CDR3 is TGTGCCAGCGGACTAGCGGGAGTTTATACGCAGTATTTT.

The chain has TRBV4-3 and TRBJ2-7; 7 positions agree with TRBD2. V was clipped by 0 bases and J by 0 bases; unmatched bases: 5. The CDR3 loop spans 16 amino acids. Germline V lookup: CDR1 LGHNA, CDR2 YSLEER. CDR3 nucleotide sequence: TGCGCCAGCAGCCAAGACCGGGGAGGGAGCTCCTACGAGCAGTACTTC. Protein product: CASSQDRGGSSYEQYF.

V and J are TRBV9 and TRBJ2-3; unclear D gene. Germline V gives CDR1 SGDLS, CDR2 YYNGEE. V lost 1 base and J lost 5, with 11 bases in between. The length of the CDR3 is 14 residues. CDR3 region: CASSVFGSQDTQYF. CDR3 nucleotides: TGTGCCAGCAGCGTATTCGGGTCGCAAGATACGCAGTATTTT. The whole variable domain, remainder taken from reference TRBV9 and TRBJ2-3, is DSGVTQTPKHLITATGQRVTLRCSPRSGDLSVYWYQQSLDQGLQFLIQYYNGEERAKGNILERFSAQQFPDLHSELNLSSLELGDSALYFCASSVFGSQDTQYFGPGTRLTVL.

In this sample, this clone turned up once. J is TRBJ2-7 and V is TRBV18, with 11 bases that match TRBD1. This CDR3 is built from 13 residues. Per germline, CDR1 KGHSH and CDR2 LQKENI. The V segment lost 6 bases and the J segment 5 bases; nucleotides outside the gene matches: 3. CDR3 bases: TGTGCCAGCTCGCGGACAGGGGGCCACGAGCAGTACTTC. This sequence encodes CASSRTGGHEQYF.